The present T cell receptor beta chain was sequenced within a study of shared clonotypes between healthy human individuals. Regarding the study as a whole: The generation probabilities recorded for non-shared clonotypes fell below those of clonotypes shared by all four donors. Represented diversity (both genetic and exposure-history) was limited by the small number of donors.

Notes on this clone: What it binds is not known.

The V gene's germline CDR1 is SGHRS and CDR2 YFSETQ. V was pared by 0 bases and J by 3 bases, with 9 bases between. The CDR3 has 15 residues. An assay was performed, and its level was deep. Some clones are missing from TCRdb's copy, which holds only in-frame ones; the method was immunoSEQ multiplex PCR. The sample consists of millions of clones, 85% to 95% of them appearing once. CD45RA-negative memory and CD45RA+ naive subsets were split from the CD4+ cells. Source material: naive CD4+ T cells from PBMCs. Subset noted: CD45RA+ positively selected. This receptor was identified in a man aged 18 to 30 in good health. Some clones in this sample may be carry-over from other donors' samples. The rearrangement uses TRBV5-1 and TRBJ2-2; no reliable D call. The CDR3 is CASSLETQYTGELFF. For the CDR3, the DNA is TGCGCCAGCAGCTTGGAGACCCAATACACCGGGGAGCTGTTTTTT.